What follows are 25 T cell receptor beta chains derived from one specimen sequenced in a study of monozygotic twins with cystic fibrosis. Sequencing used immunoSEQ multiplex PCR; TCRdb keeps in-frame clones, though not all of them. The table includes tens of thousands of clones, around 98% detected once. Source material: blood. Receptor source: a girl between 10 and 17 years old with cystic fibrosis.

The CDR3 loop is CASSPLAGGRYNEQFF. In DNA, the CDR3 is TGCGCCAGCAGCCCCCTAGCGGGAGGGAGGTACAATGAGCAGTTCTTC. The chain couples TRBV5-1 to TRBJ2-1; 12 bases fit TRBD2. Germline CDR1 reads SGHRS; CDR2 reads YFSETQ. Unmatched junction bases numbered 6, after V lost 4 bases and J lost 4 bases. The CDR3 has 16 amino acids.

The V call is TRBV5-1, the J call TRBJ2-7; D is uncertain. The CDR3 loop spans 12 amino acids. In germline, CDR1 is SGHRS, CDR2 YFSETQ. Trimming left V 0 bases short and J 6 bases short, with 7 bases between. CDR3 protein: CASSLEGLEQYF. CDR3 coding DNA: TGCGCCAGCAGCTTGGAGGGCCTCGAGCAGTACTTC. Full variable domain (rest looked up from reference TRBV5-1 and TRBJ2-7): KAGVTQTPRYLIKTRGQQVTLSCSPISGHRSVSWYQQTPGQGLQFLFEYFSETQRNKGNFPGRFSGRQFSNSRSEMNVSTLELGDSALYLCASSLEGLEQYFGPGTRLTVT.

The chain has TRBV19 and TRBJ2-3; maybe TRBD1 (6 bases). V was shortened by 4 bases and J by 3 bases, with 11 bases between the two germline ends. Germline CDR1 reads LNHDA; CDR2 reads SQIVND (reference sequence). The CDR3 covers 14 residues. The CDR3 here is CASSTGTTTDTQYF. CDR3 DNA: TGTGCCAGTAGTACGGGGACAACTACAGATACGCAGTATTTT. The whole variable domain, remainder taken from reference TRBV19 and TRBJ2-3, is DGGITQSPKYLFRKEGQNVTLSCEQNLNHDAMYWYRQDPGQGLRLIYYSQIVNDFQKGDIAEGYSVSREKKESFPLTVTSAQKNPTAFYLCASSTGTTTDTQYFGPGTRLTVL.

The chain uses TRBV25-1 and TRBJ1-2, with TRBD1 matching over 7 bases. The V gene end was trimmed by 6 bases and the J gene end by 7 bases; junction bases not matched to a gene: 5. CDR3 length equals 12 residues. The germline V gene has CDR1 MGHDK and CDR2 SYGVNS. The CDR3 DNA reads TGTGCCAGCAGCCGACAGGGTCTTGGCTACACCTTC. This sequence encodes CASSRQGLGYTF.

The gene calls are TRBV28 and TRBJ1-5; 11 bases fit TRBD1. V shed 3 bases, J shed 6 bases, and the junction held 10 bases outside the gene matches. Germline values: CDR1 MDHEN, CDR2 SYDVKM. The CDR3 is 17 amino acids. The CDR3 loop is CASSFPEGQGASQPQHF. In DNA form, the CDR3 reads TGTGCCAGCAGTTTCCCGGAAGGACAGGGGGCAAGTCAGCCCCAGCATTTT.

This chain links TRBV7-2 with TRBJ2-1; no firm D call. The germline V gene has CDR1 SGHTA and CDR2 FQGNSA. V was shortened by 2 bases and J by 5 bases, with 7 bases between the two germline ends. This CDR3 region has 13 residues. The CDR3 DNA reads as TGTGCCAGCAGCTTAAGGTTACACAATGAGCAGTTCTTC. Translated, it gives CASSLRLHNEQFF.

The chain uses TRBV4-1 and TRBJ2-1; 9 nucleotides align to TRBD1. With 0 bases clipped from V and 7 bases from J, the junction kept 7 bases outside the gene matches. CDR1 MGHRA and CDR2 YSYEKL come from the germline V gene. The CDR3 consists of 16 residues. The CDR3 spells CASSQDRGDRGNEQFF. The CDR3 DNA reads as TGCGCCAGCAGCCAAGATCGAGGTGACAGGGGGAATGAGCAGTTCTTC.

This chain connects TRBV4-3 to TRBJ2-5, with D uncertain. The V gene lost 0 bases and the J gene lost 3 bases, with 8 bases spanning the gap. Germline CDR1 LGHNA, CDR2 YSLEER. The CDR3 contains 14 residues. The DNA of the CDR3 is TGCGCCAGCAGCCAAGATCCGGAAGAAGAGACCCAGTACTTC. It specifies CASSQDPEEETQYF.

This chain uses TRBV19 with TRBJ1-1; D unresolved. The V gene's germline CDR1 is LNHDA and CDR2 SQIVND (reference sequence). This CDR3 has 14 residues. V lost 6 bases and J lost 1, with 12 bases in between. CDR3 coding DNA: TGTGCCAGTAGGGACCCCCCCGAGAACACTGAAGCTTTCTTT. It translates to CASRDPPENTEAFF.

The CDR3 protein is CASSPDIPNYGYTF. CDR3 nucleotides: TGTGCCAGCAGCCCAGACATCCCTAACTATGGCTACACCTTC. The chain combines TRBV7-9 with TRBJ1-2; D gene uncertain. The CDR3 contains 14 residues. Germline V lookup: CDR1 SEHNR, CDR2 FQNEAQ (reference sequence). With 5 bases removed from V and 0 bases from J, the gap between germline ends came to 10 bases.

This clone came up once. The chain recombines TRBV27 with TRBJ1-1; the D gene is possibly TRBD1 (6 bases). CDR3 size: 14 residues. Trimming took 5 bases from V and 3 from J, leaving 13 bases between them. Germline CDR1 MNHEY, CDR2 SMNVEV (reference sequence). The CDR3 loop reads CASSPQGLDTEAFF. As DNA, the CDR3 is TGTGCCAGCAGTCCTCAGGGGTTAGACACTGAAGCTTTCTTT.

The DNA for the CDR3 is TGTGCCAGCAGCATTGAGCGGAAAGTGGCAGGGTTGGACACTGAAGCTTTCTTT. This sequence encodes CASSIERKVAGLDTEAFF. This chain connects TRBV7-9 to TRBJ1-1; tentatively, D is TRBD1 (5 bases). The CDR3 sequence is 18 residues long. V was cut by 5 bases and J by 3 bases, with 25 bases left in between. CDR1 is SEHNR and CDR2 is FQNEAQ in the germline V gene (reference sequence). The complete variable domain, with remaining parts taken from reference TRBV7-9 and TRBJ1-1, reads DTGVSQNPRHKITKRGQNVTFRCDPISEHNRLYWYRQTLGQGPEFLTYFQNEAQLEKSRLLSDRFSAERPKGSFSTLEIQRTEQGDSAMYLCASSIERKVAGLDTEAFFGQGTRLTVV.

The rearrangement joins TRBV6-1 to TRBJ2-5, with 7 bases aligning to TRBD1. The CDR3 sequence is 19 residues long. Germline V lookup: CDR1 MNHNS, CDR2 SASEGT. J was trimmed by 4 bases and V by 0 bases; bases with no gene match: 17. CDR3 protein: CASSEAGPLDRVIGETQYF. The CDR3 nucleotides read TGTGCCAGCAGTGAAGCGGGCCCTCTTGACAGGGTAATTGGAGAGACCCAGTACTTC.

The chain couples TRBV5-1 to TRBJ2-2; unclear D gene. The CDR3 sequence is 14 residues long. The V and J ends lost 4 bases and 0 bases respectively, with 7 bases between them. The germline V gene encodes CDR1 SGHRS and CDR2 YFSETQ. The CDR3 DNA reads TGCGCCAGCAGCGGAATAGCGAACACCGGGGAGCTGTTTTTT. Its protein is CASSGIANTGELFF.

This rearrangement joins TRBV5-5 to TRBJ2-6; no definite D call. Trimming took off 2 bases at V and 3 bases at J, with 3 bases between the two ends. The CDR3 is 13 amino acids. Germline values: CDR1 SGHKS, CDR2 YYEKEE (reference sequence). Here the CDR3 DNA reads TGTGCCAGCAGCTTCGGTGGGGCCAACGTCCTGACTTTC. It translates to CASSFGGANVLTF.

The chain recombines TRBV28 with TRBJ1-5, with 9 positions matching TRBD1. CDR1 MDHEN and CDR2 SYDVKM come from the germline V gene. V was pared by 4 bases and J by 6 bases, with 4 bases of the junction left unmatched. The CDR3 consists of 14 residues. CDR3 coding DNA: TGTGCCAGCAGTTCGGGACAGGGATTTCAGCCCCAGCATTTT. Its translation: CASSSGQGFQPQHF.

The genes are TRBV30 and TRBJ2-5, with D unresolved. Germline V gene lookup returns CDR1 GTSNPN and CDR2 SVGIG (reference sequence). The length of the CDR3 is 13 residues. The ends were cut back, 0 bases at V and 4 bases at J, with 9 bases in the middle. The CDR3 protein is CAWSVIRRETQYF. CDR3 sequence (DNA): TGTGCCTGGAGTGTAATTCGACGAGAGACCCAGTACTTC.

The rearrangement joins TRBV11-2 to TRBJ2-3; 9 bases are a match to TRBD2. With 5 bases clipped from V and 2 bases from J, the junction kept 8 bases outside the gene matches. The CDR3 contains 16 residues. CDR1 is SGHAT, CDR2 FQNNGV, per germline. The chain's CDR3 is CASSDLLAGTTDTQYF. The CDR3 DNA reads TGTGCCAGCAGCGACCTACTAGCGGGTACCACAGATACGCAGTATTTT.

In DNA form, the CDR3 reads TGTGCCAGTAGTATGTCTAGCGGGGGCTACAATGAGCAGTTCTTC. It is translated as CASSMSSGGYNEQFF. This chain joins TRBV19 and TRBJ2-1, with TRBD2 matching 10 bases. The trim removed 3 bases at V and 3 bases at J, leaving 2 bases unmatched. CDR1 is LNHDA and CDR2 is SQIVND in the germline V gene (reference sequence). The CDR3 extends over 15 amino acids.

This sequence joins TRBV27 and TRBJ2-7, with 8 nucleotides matching TRBD1. CDR1 MNHEY and CDR2 SMNVEV come from the germline V gene (reference sequence). The trim removed 6 bases at V and 1 base at J, leaving 11 bases unmatched. This CDR3 is 16 amino acids long. Written as DNA, the CDR3 is TGTGCCAGCAGCAAAAGCCCGGGACAGGTGTCCTACGAGCAGTACTTC. It yields the protein CASSKSPGQVSYEQYF.

The rearrangement joins TRBV7-9 to TRBJ2-3; 10 bases are a match to TRBD1. V was clipped by 6 bases and J by 3 bases; unmatched bases: 9. The germline gives CDR1 SEHNR, CDR2 FQNEAQ (reference sequence). This CDR3 spans 16 amino acids. CDR3 nucleotides: TGTGCCAGCAGATCCATCCGGGACAGGGGAACAGATACGCAGTATTTT. As protein: CASRSIRDRGTDTQYF.

The rearrangement uses TRBV14 and TRBJ2-1; D uncertain. The germline V gene has CDR1 SGHDN and CDR2 FVKESK. The ends were cut back, 0 bases at V and 5 bases at J, with 11 bases in the middle. The CDR3 totals 15 residues. CDR3: CASSQDWVADNEQFF. As DNA, the CDR3 is TGTGCCAGCAGCCAAGACTGGGTAGCCGACAATGAGCAGTTCTTC.

The chain recombines TRBV27 with TRBJ2-3, with TRBD1 identical over 7 bases. The trim removed 5 bases at V and 3 bases at J, leaving 5 bases unmatched. Germline V gene lookup returns CDR1 MNHEY and CDR2 SMNVEV (reference sequence). This CDR3 has 14 amino acids. This chain's CDR3 is CASSSLTGTDTQYF. The CDR3 nucleotides read TGTGCCAGCAGTAGCCTGACAGGGACAGATACGCAGTATTTT.

The chain uses TRBV6-1 and TRBJ2-7; D is unclear. Trimming left V 1 base short and J 1 base short, with 8 bases between. The CDR3 is 14 amino acids. Germline V gene lookup returns CDR1 MNHNS and CDR2 SASEGT. CDR3 sequence: CASSEGAGSYEQYV. The CDR3, as DNA: TGTGCCAGCAGTGAAGGGGCTGGATCCTACGAGCAGTACGTC.

This chain uses TRBV9 with TRBJ1-2; TRBD1 matches at 9 bases. V trimming: 4 bases; J trimming: 5 bases; junction bases outside the gene matches: 6. The CDR3 covers 14 residues. From germline, CDR1 is SGDLS and CDR2 YYNGEE. This CDR3 reads CASSPGTGLYGYTF. The CDR3 coding sequence is TGTGCCAGCAGCCCCGGGACAGGGCTTTATGGCTACACCTTC.